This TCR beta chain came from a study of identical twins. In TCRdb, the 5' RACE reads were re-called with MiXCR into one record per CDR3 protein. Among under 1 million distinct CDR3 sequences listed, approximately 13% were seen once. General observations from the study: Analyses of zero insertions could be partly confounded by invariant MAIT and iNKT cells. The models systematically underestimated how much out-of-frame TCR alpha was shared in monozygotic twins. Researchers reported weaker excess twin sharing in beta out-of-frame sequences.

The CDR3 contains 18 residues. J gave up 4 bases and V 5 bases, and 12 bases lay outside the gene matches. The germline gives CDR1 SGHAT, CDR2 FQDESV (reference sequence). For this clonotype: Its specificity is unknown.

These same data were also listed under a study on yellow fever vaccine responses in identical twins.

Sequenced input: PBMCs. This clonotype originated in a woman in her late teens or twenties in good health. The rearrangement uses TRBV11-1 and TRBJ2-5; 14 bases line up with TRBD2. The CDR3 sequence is CASSPTMATSGRGETQYF. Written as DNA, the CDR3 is TGTGCCAGCAGCCCAACCATGGCGACTAGCGGGAGGGGAGAGACCCAGTACTTC.